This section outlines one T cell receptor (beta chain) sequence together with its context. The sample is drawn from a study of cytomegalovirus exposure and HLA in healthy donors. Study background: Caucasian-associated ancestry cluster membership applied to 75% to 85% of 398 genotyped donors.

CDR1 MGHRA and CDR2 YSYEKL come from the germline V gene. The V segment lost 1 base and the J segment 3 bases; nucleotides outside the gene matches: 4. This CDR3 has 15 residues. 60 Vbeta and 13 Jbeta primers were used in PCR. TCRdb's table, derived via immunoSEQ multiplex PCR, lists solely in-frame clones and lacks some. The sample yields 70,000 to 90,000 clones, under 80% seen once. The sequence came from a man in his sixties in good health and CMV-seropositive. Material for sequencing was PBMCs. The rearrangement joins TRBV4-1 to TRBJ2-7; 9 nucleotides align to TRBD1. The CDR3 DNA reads TGCGCCAGCAGCCAAGCCGGGACAGGGATCTACGAGCAGTACTTC. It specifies CASSQAGTGIYEQYF.